The clone carrying this T cell receptor (beta chain) was seen repeatedly, ten times or more. Its antigen is unknown. TCRdb processed the 5' RACE reads anew with MiXCR; each CDR3 protein has one entry. The table has 140,000 to 150,000 distinct CDR3 sequences, more than 6.5% seen once. This record belongs to a study of T cells after yellow fever vaccination. Study summary: SMART-Seq v4 Ultra Low Input served to prepare low-cell-number fractions. The study's findings and limits: The study found a weaker secondary response that peaked faster, day 5 versus 15. The booster saw the reappearance of most primary-vaccination clones (around 95% CD4, roughly 90% CD8).

Per germline, CDR1 SGHKS and CDR2 YYEKEE (reference sequence). The CDR3 consists of 14 residues. Trimming shortened V by 3 bases and J by 4 bases, and 10 bases separated the two germline ends. The TCR was taken from a man between 25 and 39 years old who received the YFV17D yellow fever vaccine. This chain uses TRBV5-5 with TRBJ1-4, with no clear D. Source: CD4+ T cells sorted from PBMCs, taken 10 days after the yellow fever booster vaccination. The CDR3 loop reads CASSSEWLNEKLFF. CDR3 nucleotide sequence: TGTGCCAGCAGCTCCGAGTGGCTTAATGAAAAACTGTTTTTT.